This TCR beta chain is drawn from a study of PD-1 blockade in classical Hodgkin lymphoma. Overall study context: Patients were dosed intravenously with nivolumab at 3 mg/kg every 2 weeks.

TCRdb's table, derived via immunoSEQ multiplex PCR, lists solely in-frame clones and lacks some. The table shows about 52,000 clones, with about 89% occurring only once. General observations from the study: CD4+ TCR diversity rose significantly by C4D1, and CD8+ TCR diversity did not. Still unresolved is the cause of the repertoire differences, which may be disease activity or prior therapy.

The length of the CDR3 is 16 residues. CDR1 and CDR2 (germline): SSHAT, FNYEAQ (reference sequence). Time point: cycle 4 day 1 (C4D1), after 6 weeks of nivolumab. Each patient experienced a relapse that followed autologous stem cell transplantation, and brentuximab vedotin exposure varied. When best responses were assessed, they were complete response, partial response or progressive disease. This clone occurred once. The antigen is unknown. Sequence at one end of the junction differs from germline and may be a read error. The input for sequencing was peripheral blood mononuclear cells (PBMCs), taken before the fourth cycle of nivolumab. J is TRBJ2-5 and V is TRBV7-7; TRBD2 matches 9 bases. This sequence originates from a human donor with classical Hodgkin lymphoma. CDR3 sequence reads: CASSFRSGGNQETQYF. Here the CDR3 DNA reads TGTGCTAGCAGCTTCAGGAGCGGGGGGAATCAAGAGACCCAGTACTTC. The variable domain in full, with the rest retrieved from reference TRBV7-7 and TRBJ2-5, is GAGVSQSPRYKVTKRGQDVTLRCDPISSHATLYWYQQALGQGPEFLTYFNYEAQPDKSGLPSDRFSAERPEGSISTLTIQRTEQRDSAMYRCASSFRSGGNQETQYFGPGTRLLVL.